The 8 T cell receptor beta chains presented below share a single source sample, sequenced in a study of response to subunit inactivated influenza vaccine. MiXCR, applied by TCRdb to the RT-PCR reads, yields one record per CDR3 protein. The sample consists of approximately 500,000 distinct CDR3 sequences, roughly 25% of them appearing once. These same data were also listed under a study on T cells expressing NK-cell markers. Per that study: The authors made TCR beta cDNA libraries by 5'RACE template switching. This switching added a universal primer site and UMIs.

The sequencing used CD4+ T cells sorted from PBMCs, collected about 11 days after vaccination. Every receptor here comes from a man aged 50 to 60 who received an inactivated influenza vaccine.

This clonotype showed up just a few times. The chain couples TRBV5-1 to TRBJ2-2; the D is unclear. This CDR3 has 15 residues. Germline CDR1 is SGHRS and CDR2 is YFSETQ. Trimming left V 0 bases short and J 3 bases short, with 9 bases between. The CDR3 loop reads CASSLASGYTGELFF. DNA of the CDR3: TGCGCCAGCAGCTTGGCTTCAGGTTACACCGGGGAGCTGTTTTTT.

This clonotype has just a few counts. CDR3 nucleotide sequence: TGTGCCAGCAGTCAGGGGCGAGCAACTAATGAAAAACTGTTTTTT. It yields the protein CASSQGRATNEKLFF. The chain recombines TRBV7-8 with TRBJ1-4, with D possibly matching TRBD1 (6 bases). The CDR3 is made up of 15 amino acids. V was trimmed by 6 bases and J by 0 bases, leaving 11 bases between them. Germline lookup yields CDR1 SGHVS and CDR2 FQNEAQ.

The DNA for the CDR3 is TGTGCCAGCAGTTACATTCTTAGGCGGACTGAAGCTTTCTTT. Encoded protein: CASSYILRRTEAFF. V usage is TRBV12-3 or TRBV12-4 and J usage is TRBJ1-1; D remains unclear. The CDR3 totals 14 residues. Deletions cut 4 bases from V and 5 bases from J, with 14 bases between.

There are a few counts of this clonotype. V and J are TRBV5-1 and TRBJ2-3; D uncertain. Trimming shortened V by 0 bases and J by 3 bases, and 8 bases separated the two germline ends. Germline-derived CDR1 and CDR2 are SGHRS and YFSETQ. This CDR3 comprises 14 residues. The CDR3 DNA follows: TGCGCCAGCAGCTTGGACCAGCTTACAGATACGCAGTATTTT. This translates into CASSLDQLTDTQYF.

This clonotype came up a few times. This chain connects TRBV7-2 to TRBJ1-3, with no clear D. V was cut by 6 bases and J by 9 bases, with 15 bases left in between. Germline V gene data show CDR1 as SGHTA and CDR2 as FQGNSA. The CDR3 is 13 residues long. The CDR3 spells CASSLRVRATIYF. CDR3 nucleotides: TGTGCCAGCAGTCTTAGGGTTCGGGCCACCATATATTTT. The full variable domain, completed using reference TRBV7-2 and TRBJ1-3, is GAGVSQSPSNKVTEKGKDVELRCDPISGHTALYWYRQSLGQGLEFLIYFQGNSAPDKSGLPSDRFSAERTGGSVSTLTIQRTQQEDSAVYLCASSLRVRATIYFGEGSWLTVV.

This clonotype was seen only a few times. The J gene is TRBJ2-2, the V gene TRBV5-1; D perhaps matches TRBD2 (5 bases). Per the germline V gene, CDR1 is SGHRS and CDR2 is YFSETQ. The CDR3 runs to 15 residues. Trimming stripped 4 bases from V and 3 bases from J, with 13 bases between. CDR3 DNA sequence: TGCGCCAGCAGCCTTACCGGGAAGGACACCGGGGAGCTGTTTTTT. Its protein is CASSLTGKDTGELFF.

The sample holds a few counts of this clonotype. This rearrangement joins TRBV28 to TRBJ2-4; 7 bases line up with TRBD1. The trim removed 6 bases at V and 9 bases at J, leaving 11 bases unmatched. CDR1 and CDR2 from the germline V gene are MDHEN and SYDVKM. The length of the CDR3 is 14 residues. The CDR3 DNA is TGTGCCAGCAGGCCGGGACAGACACCGGGCATTCAGTACTTC. Translating it yields CASRPGQTPGIQYF.

This clonotype was found a few times. The rearrangement links TRBV24-1 to TRBJ2-1; 10 positions match TRBD2. The CDR3 runs to 17 residues. V dropped 2 bases and J dropped 4; count of bases not matched to a gene: 7. Looked up from germline, CDR1 is KGHDR and CDR2 is SFDVKD. CDR3 nucleotide sequence: TGTGCCACCAGTGATTCGCCTAGCGGGAGCTTATACAATGAGCAGTTCTTC. Translation: CATSDSPSGSLYNEQFF.